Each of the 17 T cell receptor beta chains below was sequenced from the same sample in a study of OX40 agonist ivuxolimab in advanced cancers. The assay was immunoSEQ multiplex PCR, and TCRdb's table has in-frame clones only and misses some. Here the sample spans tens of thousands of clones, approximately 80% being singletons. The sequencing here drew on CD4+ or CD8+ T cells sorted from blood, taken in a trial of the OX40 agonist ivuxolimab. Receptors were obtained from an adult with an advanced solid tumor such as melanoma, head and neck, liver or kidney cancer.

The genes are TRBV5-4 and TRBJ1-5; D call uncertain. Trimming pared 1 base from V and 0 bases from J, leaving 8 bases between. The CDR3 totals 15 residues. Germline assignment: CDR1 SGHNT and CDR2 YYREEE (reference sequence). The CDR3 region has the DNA TGTGCCAGCAGCTTGTCAGACAATAGCAATCAGCCCCAGCATTTT. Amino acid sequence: CASSLSDNSNQPQHF.

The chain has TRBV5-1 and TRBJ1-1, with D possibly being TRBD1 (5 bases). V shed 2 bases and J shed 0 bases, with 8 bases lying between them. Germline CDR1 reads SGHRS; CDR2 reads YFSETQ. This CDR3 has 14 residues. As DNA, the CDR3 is TGCGCCAGCAGCTTTACAGGCGTGAACACTGAAGCTTTCTTT. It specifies CASSFTGVNTEAFF.

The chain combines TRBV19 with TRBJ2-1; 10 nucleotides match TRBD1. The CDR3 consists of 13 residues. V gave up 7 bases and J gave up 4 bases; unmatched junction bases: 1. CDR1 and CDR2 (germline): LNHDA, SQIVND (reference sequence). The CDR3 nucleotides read TGTGCCAGTACGGGACAGGGGTACAATGAGCAGTTCTTC. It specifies CASTGQGYNEQFF.

In nucleotides, the CDR3 is TGTGCCAGCAGCTTAACCGGAGAAGCTTTCTTT. It yields the protein CASSLTGEAFF. V is TRBV11-2 and J is TRBJ1-1; D gene uncertain. The CDR3 is 11 residues long. Germline values: CDR1 SGHAT, CDR2 FQNNGV. V lost 2 bases to trimming and J lost 8 bases, with 6 bases between them.

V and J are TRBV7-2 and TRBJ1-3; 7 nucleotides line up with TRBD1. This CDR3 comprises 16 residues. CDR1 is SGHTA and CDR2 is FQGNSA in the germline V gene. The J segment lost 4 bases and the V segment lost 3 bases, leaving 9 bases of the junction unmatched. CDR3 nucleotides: TGTGCCAGCAGCTTGGCCCCGACAGGGAAGGGAAACACCATATATTTT. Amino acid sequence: CASSLAPTGKGNTIYF.

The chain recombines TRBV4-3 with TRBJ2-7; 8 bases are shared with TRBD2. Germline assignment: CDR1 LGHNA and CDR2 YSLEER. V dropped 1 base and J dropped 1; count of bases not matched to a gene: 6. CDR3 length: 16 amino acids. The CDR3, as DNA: TGCGCCAGCAGCCAAGCTAGGTCGGGAGGGTCCTACGAGCAGTACTTC. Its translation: CASSQARSGGSYEQYF.

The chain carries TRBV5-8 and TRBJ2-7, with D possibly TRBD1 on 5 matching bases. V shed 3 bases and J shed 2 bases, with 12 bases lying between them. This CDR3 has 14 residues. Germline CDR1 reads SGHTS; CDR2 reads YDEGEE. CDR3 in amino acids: CASSSPGFTYEQYF. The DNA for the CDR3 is TGTGCCAGCAGCTCACCAGGGTTTACCTACGAGCAGTACTTC.

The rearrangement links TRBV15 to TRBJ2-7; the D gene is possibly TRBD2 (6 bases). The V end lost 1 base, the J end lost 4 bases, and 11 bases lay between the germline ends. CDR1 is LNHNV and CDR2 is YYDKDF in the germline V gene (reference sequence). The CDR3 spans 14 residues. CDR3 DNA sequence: TGTGCCACCAGCAGAGCCCGGAGGGTGTACGAGCAGTACTTC. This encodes CATSRARRVYEQYF.

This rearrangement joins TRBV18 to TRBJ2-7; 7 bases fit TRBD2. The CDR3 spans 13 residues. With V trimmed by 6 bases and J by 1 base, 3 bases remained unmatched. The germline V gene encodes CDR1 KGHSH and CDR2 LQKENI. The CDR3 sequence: CASSLAESYEQYF. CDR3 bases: TGTGCCAGCTCGCTAGCGGAATCCTACGAGCAGTACTTC.

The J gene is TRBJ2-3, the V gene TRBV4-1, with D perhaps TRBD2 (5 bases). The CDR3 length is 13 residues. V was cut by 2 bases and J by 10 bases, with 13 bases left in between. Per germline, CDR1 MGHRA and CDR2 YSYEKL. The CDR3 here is CASSQFGLVSQYF. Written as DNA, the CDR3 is TGCGCCAGCAGCCAATTCGGACTTGTCTCGCAGTATTTT.

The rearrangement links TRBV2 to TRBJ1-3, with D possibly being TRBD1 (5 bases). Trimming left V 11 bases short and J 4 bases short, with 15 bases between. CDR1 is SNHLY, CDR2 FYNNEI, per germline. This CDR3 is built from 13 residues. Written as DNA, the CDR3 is TGTGCCGGGGGAAGAGCGCCGGGAAACACCATATATTTT. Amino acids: CAGGRAPGNTIYF.

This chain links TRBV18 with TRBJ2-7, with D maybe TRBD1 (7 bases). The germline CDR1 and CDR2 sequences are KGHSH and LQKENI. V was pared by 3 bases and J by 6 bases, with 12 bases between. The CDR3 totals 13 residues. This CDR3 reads CASSPGQGGEQYF. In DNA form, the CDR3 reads TGTGCCAGCTCACCTGGGCAGGGGGGCGAGCAGTACTTC.

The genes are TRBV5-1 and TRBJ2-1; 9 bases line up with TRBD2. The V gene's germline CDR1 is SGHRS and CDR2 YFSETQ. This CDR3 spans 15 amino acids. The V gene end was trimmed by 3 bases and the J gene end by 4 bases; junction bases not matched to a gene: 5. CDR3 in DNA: TGCGCCAGCAGCTCGCTAGCGGGATTGTACAATGAGCAGTTCTTC. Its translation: CASSSLAGLYNEQFF.

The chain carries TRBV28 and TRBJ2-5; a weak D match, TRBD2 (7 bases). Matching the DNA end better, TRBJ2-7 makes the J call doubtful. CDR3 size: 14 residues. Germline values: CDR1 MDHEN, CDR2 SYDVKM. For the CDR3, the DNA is TGTGCCAGCAGTTTTACGGGGGGCCCATACGAGCAGTACTTC. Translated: CASSFTGGPYEQYF.

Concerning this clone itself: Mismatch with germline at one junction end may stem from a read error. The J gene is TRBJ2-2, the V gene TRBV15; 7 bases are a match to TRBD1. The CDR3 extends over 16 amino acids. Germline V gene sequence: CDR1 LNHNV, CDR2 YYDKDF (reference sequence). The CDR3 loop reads CATSRLNRGDTGELLF. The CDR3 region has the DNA TGTGCCACCAGCAGACTCAACAGGGGAGACACCGGGGAGCTGCTTTTT.

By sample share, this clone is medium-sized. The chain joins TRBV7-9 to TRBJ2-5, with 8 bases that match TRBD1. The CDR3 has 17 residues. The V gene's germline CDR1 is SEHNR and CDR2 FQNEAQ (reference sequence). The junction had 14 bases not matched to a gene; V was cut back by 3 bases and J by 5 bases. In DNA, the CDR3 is TGTGCCAGCAGCTTGCGTCTCAAAAAGACAGGGGTGGAGACCCAGTACTTC. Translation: CASSLRLKKTGVETQYF.

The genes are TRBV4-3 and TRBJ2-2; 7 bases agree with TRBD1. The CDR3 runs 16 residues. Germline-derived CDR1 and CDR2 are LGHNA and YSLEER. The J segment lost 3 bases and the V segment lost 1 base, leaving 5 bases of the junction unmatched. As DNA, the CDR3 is TGCGCCAGCAGCCAAGGACAGGGTCGGTACACCGGGGAGCTGTTTTTT. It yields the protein CASSQGQGRYTGELFF.